The 14 T cell receptor beta chains listed next were all sequenced from one sample in a study of post-analysis software for immune sequencing data. Study-wide results and limits: TRBV5-6, TRBV5-1 and TRBV20-1 belonged to a set of roughly 5 TRBV segments that were more frequent in patients than controls.

Unique molecular identifiers were present in the TCR beta cDNA libraries. TCRdb re-called the PCR reads with MiXCR, one entry per CDR3 protein. The sample contains 820,000 or so distinct CDR3 sequences, around 53% of which appear only once. For these receptors, no antigen is known. Source material: blood. All receptors derive from a girl aged 5 to 17 with multiple sclerosis.

The V and J genes are TRBV30 and TRBJ1-5; D ambiguous. Germline V CDR1 and CDR2: GTSNPN, SVGIG (reference sequence). The CDR3 has 14 amino acids. Trimming shortened V by 0 bases and J by 7 bases, and 13 bases separated the two germline ends. The CDR3 coding sequence is TGTGCCTGGAGTGTCCCTTACAGAGAACAGCCCCAGCATTTT. Translating it yields CAWSVPYREQPQHF.

This clonotype showed up just once. J is TRBJ1-2 and V is TRBV6-4; unclear D gene. V lost 6 bases, J lost 2 bases, and 13 bases lay in between. Germline CDR1 MRHNA, CDR2 SNTAGT. The CDR3 covers 14 residues. CDR3 protein: CASRDGNKNYGYTF. CDR3 sequence (DNA): TGTGCCAGCAGGGACGGGAATAAGAACTATGGCTACACCTTC.

This clonotype showed up just once. The J gene is TRBJ2-1, the V gene TRBV7-2, with 12 bases matching TRBD2. The germline V gene encodes CDR1 SGHTA and CDR2 FQGNSA. Trimming cost V 1 base and J 9 bases; bases outside gene matches: 10. The CDR3 has 17 residues. CDR3 protein: CASSLEFRLAGDSEQFF. Here the CDR3 DNA reads TGTGCCAGCAGCTTAGAATTCAGACTAGCGGGGGACAGTGAGCAGTTCTTC.

The rearrangement uses TRBV9 and TRBJ1-5, with 7 bases matching TRBD1. CDR1 is SGDLS and CDR2 is YYNGEE in the germline V gene. This CDR3 contains 13 residues. The V and J ends lost 0 bases and 15 bases, in that order; junction bases with no gene match: 9. The CDR3 protein is CASSVGDSAFLHF. The CDR3 region has the DNA TGTGCCAGCAGCGTAGGGGACAGTGCGTTTCTGCATTTT.

This clonotype occurred a few times. The chain has TRBV5-1 and TRBJ2-3; the D is unclear. This CDR3 is 12 amino acids long. V was cut by 4 bases and J by 6 bases, with 9 bases left in between. Germline V CDR1 and CDR2: SGHRS, YFSETQ. The CDR3 reads CASSPDGDTQYF. The CDR3 coding sequence is TGCGCCAGCAGCCCGGATGGGGATACGCAGTATTTT.

V and J are TRBV29-1 and TRBJ1-2; D gene ambiguous. Looked up from germline, CDR1 is SQVTM and CDR2 is ANQGSEA. The CDR3 extends over 12 amino acids. V was trimmed by 7 bases and J by 5 bases, leaving 14 bases between them. CDR3 in amino acids: CSALRNTYGYTF. Written as DNA, the CDR3 is TGCAGCGCCCTCCGTAATACATATGGCTACACCTTC. Full variable domain (outside the CDR3, taken from reference TRBV29-1 and TRBJ1-2): SAVISQKPSRDICQRGTSLTIQCQVDSQVTMMFWYRQQPGQSLTLIATANQGSEATYESGFVIDKFPISRPNLTFSTLTVSNMSPEDSSIYLCSALRNTYGYTFGSGTRLTVV.

V gene TRBV20-1 combines with J gene TRBJ2-5; 10 nucleotides match TRBD2. CDR3 length: 15 residues. CDR1 and CDR2 (germline): DFQATT, SNEGSKA (reference sequence). V lost 5 bases, J lost 0 bases, and 6 bases stayed unmatched. The CDR3 loop is CSAAPLAGDQETQYF. The DNA for the CDR3 is TGCAGTGCTGCCCCCCTAGCGGGAGACCAAGAGACCCAGTACTTC.

This clonotype was observed a few times. Compared with germline, one end of the junction differs, possibly owing to a read error. The chain is built from TRBV20-1 and TRBJ1-2; D is ambiguous. The length of the CDR3 is 15 residues. CDR1 and CDR2 (germline): DFQATT, SNEGSKA (reference sequence). CDR3 amino acids: CSASSIGPSNYDYTF. The CDR3 region has the DNA TGCAGTGCTAGTTCTATCGGCCCTTCCAACTATGACTACACCTTC.

This clonotype was picked up a small number of times. The germline gene is not matched at one end of the junction; a read error may be the cause. The rearrangement joins TRBV5-1 to TRBJ2-7; D uncertain. The CDR3 length is 12 residues. Per germline, CDR1 SGHRS and CDR2 YFSETQ. CDR3 amino acids: CASSSPAYEQYF. CDR3 bases: TGTGCCAGCAGTTCCCCCGCCTACGAGCAGTACTTC.

The V gene is TRBV6-6, the J gene TRBJ2-5; TRBD2 matches 12 bases. With the DNA end fitting TRBJ2-7 better, the J assignment may be wrong. Per germline, CDR1 MNHNY and CDR2 SVGAGI (reference sequence). The CDR3 spans 14 residues. The CDR3 DNA reads as TGTGCCAGCAGTAGACTAGCGGGAGATAGCGAGCAGTACTTC. Amino acids: CASSRLAGDSEQYF.

The chain has TRBV20-1 and TRBJ2-1, with TRBD2 matching 10 bases. Germline trimming cut 2 bases from V and 5 bases from J; bases unmatched to any gene: 6. CDR3 length equals 15 residues. CDR1 and CDR2 from the germline V gene are DFQATT and SNEGSKA (reference sequence). The CDR3 bases are TGCAGTGCTAGACGTTCGGGGACTAGCGACAATGAGCAGTTCTTC. Translating it yields CSARRSGTSDNEQFF.

This clonotype was detected only a few times. The V gene is TRBV18, the J gene TRBJ2-7; D gene unclear. Trimming cost V 0 bases and J 4 bases, with 13 bases left between them. CDR1 and CDR2 (germline): KGHSH, LQKENI. This CDR3 comprises 15 residues. The CDR3 here is CASSPPVIPYYEQYF. In nucleotides, the CDR3 is TGTGCCAGCTCACCACCGGTCATTCCCTATTACGAGCAGTACTTC. Drawing the rest from reference TRBV18 and TRBJ2-7, the complete variable domain is NAGVMQNPRHLVRRRGQEARLRCSPMKGHSHVYWYRQLPEEGLKFMVYLQKENIIDESGMPKERFSAEFPKEGPSILRIQQVVRGDSAAYFCASSPPVIPYYEQYFGPGTRLTVT.

The chain combines TRBV20-1 with TRBJ2-7, with D uncertain. Germline V gene lookup returns CDR1 DFQATT and CDR2 SNEGSKA (reference sequence). The CDR3 is 11 amino acids. The ends were cut back, 1 base at V and 7 bases at J, with 8 bases in the middle. DNA of the CDR3: TGCAGTGCTAGAGCGAAGTTTGAGCAGTACTTC. Translated, it gives CSARAKFEQYF.

This chain connects TRBV2 to TRBJ1-5; D not certain. The CDR3 has 15 residues. V was cut by 0 bases and J by 3 bases, with 9 bases left in between. CDR1 SNHLY and CDR2 FYNNEI come from the germline V gene. This CDR3 reads CASSEANSYNQPQHF. The CDR3 DNA reads TGTGCCAGCAGTGAAGCGAACAGTTACAATCAGCCCCAGCATTTT.